One sample yielded the 22 T cell receptor beta chains listed below, sequenced in a study of shared clonotypes between healthy human individuals. Generated by immunoSEQ multiplex PCR, the TCRdb table keeps only in-frame clones and is missing some. Of roughly 1.4 million clones in the sample, 98% are singletons; the top ten hold approximately 0.38%. The sample consisted of naive CD4+ T cells sorted from blood. Subset in this sample: CD45RA+ positively selected. The receptors were gathered from a man aged 30-40 years in good health.

The gene calls are TRBV11-2 and TRBJ1-1, with 7 bases identical to TRBD1. The CDR3 totals 17 residues. V lost 2 bases, J lost 1 base, and 10 bases stayed unmatched. The germline CDR1 and CDR2 sequences are SGHAT and FQNNGV. CDR3: CASSLIGTVSWNTEAFF. In DNA, the CDR3 is TGTGCCAGCAGCTTAATAGGGACAGTATCTTGGAACACTGAAGCTTTCTTT. The complete variable domain, with remaining parts taken from reference TRBV11-2 and TRBJ1-1, reads EAGVAQSPRYKIIEKRQSVAFWCNPISGHATLYWYQQILGQGPKLLIQFQNNGVVDDSQLPKDRFSAERLKGVDSTLKIQPAKLEDSAVYLCASSLIGTVSWNTEAFFGQGTRLTVV.

The rearrangement links TRBV19 to TRBJ2-1; tentative D call: TRBD2 (5 bases). The V end was cut by 6 bases, the J end by 5 bases, with 14 bases between. This CDR3 is 14 amino acids long. Per germline, CDR1 LNHDA and CDR2 SQIVND (reference sequence). The CDR3 sequence is CASSLRGIDNEQFF. CDR3 sequence (DNA): TGTGCCAGTAGCTTACGGGGTATAGACAATGAGCAGTTCTTC.

The DNA of the CDR3 is TGCGCCAGCTCATCCGACCCGCATCAGCCCCAGCATTTT. It codes for CASSSDPHQPQHF. The chain has TRBV5-1 and TRBJ1-5; unclear D gene. CDR3 size: 13 residues. Germline assignment: CDR1 SGHRS and CDR2 YFSETQ. V lost 7 bases to trimming and J lost 5 bases, with 13 bases between them.

CDR3: CASSTPDRGETQYF. The CDR3 DNA reads TGTGCCAGCAGTACTCCGGACAGGGGAGAGACCCAGTACTTC. The chain joins TRBV6-6 to TRBJ2-5, with 9 bases matching TRBD1. The CDR3 has 14 amino acids. Per the germline V gene, CDR1 is MNHNY and CDR2 is SVGAGI (reference sequence). V gave up 5 bases and J gave up 4 bases; unmatched junction bases: 5.

The count of this clone is one. CDR3 DNA: TGTGCCAGCAGTGGGACTAGCGGGACGTACAATGAGCAGTTCTTC. It encodes CASSGTSGTYNEQFF. This chain uses TRBV6-1 with TRBJ2-1; 12 bases are shared with TRBD2. V lost 4 bases and J lost 4; bases outside the gene matches: 2. Germline V CDR1 and CDR2: MNHNS, SASEGT. CDR3 length equals 15 residues.

The V gene is TRBV28, the J gene TRBJ2-3, with 15 bases matching TRBD2. Per germline, CDR1 MDHEN and CDR2 SYDVKM. The CDR3 covers 20 residues. V was pared by 3 bases and J by 3 bases, with 13 bases of the junction left unmatched. CDR3 amino acids: CASSLSDRRTSGRATDTQYF. The CDR3, as DNA: TGTGCCAGCAGTTTGTCGGACAGAAGGACTAGCGGGAGGGCGACAGATACGCAGTATTTT. Drawing the rest from reference TRBV28 and TRBJ2-3, the complete variable domain is DVKVTQSSRYLVKRTGEKVFLECVQDMDHENMFWYRQDPGLGLRLIYFSYDVKMKEKGDIPEGYSVSREKKERFSLILESASTNQTSMYLCASSLSDRRTSGRATDTQYFGPGTRLTVL.

The chain recombines TRBV18 with TRBJ2-2; D gene uncertain. Germline values: CDR1 KGHSH, CDR2 LQKENI. The CDR3 is 13 residues long. The V and J ends lost 5 bases and 5 bases respectively, with 9 bases between them. The CDR3 sequence: CASSGVETGELFF. The CDR3 DNA reads as TGTGCCAGCTCAGGGGTCGAGACCGGGGAGCTGTTTTTT.

The chain employs TRBV6-6 and TRBJ2-4, with D maybe TRBD1 (5 bases). From germline, CDR1 is MNHNY and CDR2 SVGAGI (reference sequence). The length of the CDR3 is 12 residues. Trimming removed 6 bases from V and 5 bases from J, with 8 bases in between. CDR3: CASSIRENIQYF. The DNA of the CDR3 is TGTGCCAGCAGCATCAGGGAAAACATTCAGTACTTC.

This clone was detected only once. CDR3 in DNA: TGTGCCAGCAGCCGTGACGGACTATACACCGGGGAGCTGTTTTTT. Translated, it gives CASSRDGLYTGELFF. The rearrangement uses TRBV5-8 and TRBJ2-2; the D gene is possibly TRBD2 (6 bases). CDR1 is SGHTS, CDR2 YDEGEE, per germline. V was trimmed by 4 bases and J by 3 bases, leaving 13 bases between them. This CDR3 region has 15 residues.

The V and J genes are TRBV27 and TRBJ1-5; TRBD1 matches 10 bases. The CDR3 totals 15 residues. J gave up 3 bases and V 6 bases, and 5 bases lay outside the gene matches. From germline, CDR1 is MNHEY and CDR2 SMNVEV (reference sequence). The CDR3 protein is CASSKDRGLNQPQHF. The DNA for the CDR3 is TGTGCCAGCAGCAAAGACAGGGGGCTCAATCAGCCCCAGCATTTT.

This rearrangement joins TRBV2 to TRBJ2-1, with 8 bases aligning to TRBD2. The CDR3 contains 15 residues. J was trimmed by 4 bases and V by 4 bases; bases with no gene match: 6. The germline CDR1 and CDR2 sequences are SNHLY and FYNNEI. Here the CDR3 reads CASSGVAGIYNEQFF. CDR3 DNA: TGTGCCAGCAGTGGTGTAGCGGGGATTTACAATGAGCAGTTCTTC.

This chain connects TRBV30 to TRBJ2-7; maybe TRBD1 (5 bases). The CDR3 is 12 amino acids. Germline CDR1 GTSNPN, CDR2 SVGIG (reference sequence). With 5 bases removed from V and 2 bases from J, the gap between germline ends came to 10 bases. CDR3 residues: CAWGGRAYEQYF. CDR3 coding DNA: TGTGCCTGGGGCGGCAGGGCCTACGAGCAGTACTTC.

The chain is built from TRBV6-5 and TRBJ1-1; 8 bases are shared with TRBD1. J lost 4 bases, V lost 6 bases, and 4 bases had no gene match. The CDR3 contains 13 residues. Germline values: CDR1 MNHEY, CDR2 SVGAGI. Written as DNA, the CDR3 is TGTGCCAGCAGATACAGGGGGACCACTGAAGCTTTCTTT. It is translated as CASRYRGTTEAFF.

This chain joins TRBV11-2 and TRBJ2-1; 8 nucleotides line up with TRBD1. CDR1 and CDR2 from the germline V gene are SGHAT and FQNNGV. The V and J ends lost 2 bases and 6 bases, in that order; junction bases with no gene match: 6. The CDR3 spans 15 residues. The CDR3 sequence: CASSLNGQGINEQFF. In nucleotides, the CDR3 is TGTGCCAGCAGCTTAAACGGACAGGGTATCAATGAGCAGTTCTTC.

The rearrangement uses TRBV14 and TRBJ2-5; D possibly matches TRBD1 or TRBD2 (5 bases each). The CDR3 sequence is 16 residues long. Germline CDR1 SGHDN, CDR2 FVKESK. Trimming removed 1 base at V and 2 bases at J, with 14 bases between. The CDR3 DNA sequence: TGTGCCAGCAGCCAAGGGGGGATTGGGCAGCAAGAGACCCAGTACTTC. Protein sequence: CASSQGGIGQQETQYF.

V gene TRBV5-1 combines with J gene TRBJ2-7; TRBD1 aligns across 8 bases. The length of the CDR3 is 15 residues. Germline CDR1 is SGHRS and CDR2 is YFSETQ. Unmatched junction bases numbered 5, after V lost 3 bases and J lost 0 bases. The chain's CDR3 is CASSWDRKLSYEQYF. CDR3 DNA sequence: TGCGCCAGCAGCTGGGACAGGAAACTCTCCTACGAGCAGTACTTC.

The chain joins TRBV7-9 to TRBJ2-5, with TRBD2 matching 12 bases. The CDR3 loop spans 17 amino acids. The junction had 11 bases not matched to a gene; V was cut back by 5 bases and J by 4 bases. CDR1 and CDR2 from the germline V gene are SEHNR and FQNEAQ (reference sequence). The DNA for the CDR3 is TGTGCCAGCAGCCCCCTAGCGGGAGGGCCGAGTAGAGAGACCCAGTACTTC. Protein product: CASSPLAGGPSRETQYF.

The chain recombines TRBV13 with TRBJ2-7, with 9 bases that match TRBD2. The germline gives CDR1 PRHDT, CDR2 FYEKMQ (reference sequence). The CDR3 length is 14 residues. V shed 5 bases, J shed 5 bases, and the junction held 7 bases outside the gene matches. Here the CDR3 reads CASSLRVAGDEQYF. The CDR3 nucleotides are TGTGCCAGCAGCCTGAGGGTAGCGGGAGACGAGCAGTACTTC.

The gene calls are TRBV27 and TRBJ2-2; 13 bases fit TRBD2. The CDR3 length is 15 residues. Per germline, CDR1 MNHEY and CDR2 SMNVEV (reference sequence). Losses at the gene ends were 5 bases for V and 8 bases for J; bases not matched to a gene: 5. Written as DNA, the CDR3 is TGTGCCAGCAGTATCAGGACTAGCGGGAGTGGGGAGCTGTTTTTT. Translating gives CASSIRTSGSGELFF.

V gene TRBV7-9 combines with J gene TRBJ2-5, with TRBD2 as a possible D gene (6 bases). CDR1 SEHNR and CDR2 FQNEAQ come from the germline V gene (reference sequence). The CDR3 is 15 amino acids. Trimming left V 1 base short and J 4 bases short, with 13 bases between. The CDR3 region is CASSLGPPAGETQYF. CDR3 sequence (DNA): TGTGCCAGCAGCTTAGGTCCTCCAGCGGGAGAGACCCAGTACTTC.

J is TRBJ2-5 and V is TRBV10-3, with a weak D call TRBD2 (5 bases). This CDR3 region has 17 residues. V gave up 3 bases and J gave up 3 bases, with 20 bases separating them. Per germline, CDR1 ENHRY and CDR2 SYGVKD. CDR3 region: CAISDGKGYSPKETQYF. The CDR3 coding sequence is TGTGCCATCAGTGACGGGAAAGGGTACAGTCCCAAAGAGACCCAGTACTTC.

The V call is TRBV14, the J call TRBJ2-7; 9 nucleotides line up with TRBD2. Germline V gene data show CDR1 as SGHDN and CDR2 as FVKESK. V shed 3 bases and J 2 bases; nucleotides not matched to a gene: 5. This CDR3 region has 15 residues. The CDR3: CASSHPLAGTYEQYF. In nucleotides, the CDR3 is TGTGCCAGCAGCCACCCCCTAGCGGGAACCTACGAGCAGTACTTC. The full variable domain, completed using reference TRBV14 and TRBJ2-7, is EAGVTQFPSHSVIEKGQTVTLRCDPISGHDNLYWYRRVMGKEIKFLLHFVKESKQDESGMPNNRFLAERTGGTYSTLKVQPAELEDSGVYFCASSHPLAGTYEQYFGPGTRLTVT.